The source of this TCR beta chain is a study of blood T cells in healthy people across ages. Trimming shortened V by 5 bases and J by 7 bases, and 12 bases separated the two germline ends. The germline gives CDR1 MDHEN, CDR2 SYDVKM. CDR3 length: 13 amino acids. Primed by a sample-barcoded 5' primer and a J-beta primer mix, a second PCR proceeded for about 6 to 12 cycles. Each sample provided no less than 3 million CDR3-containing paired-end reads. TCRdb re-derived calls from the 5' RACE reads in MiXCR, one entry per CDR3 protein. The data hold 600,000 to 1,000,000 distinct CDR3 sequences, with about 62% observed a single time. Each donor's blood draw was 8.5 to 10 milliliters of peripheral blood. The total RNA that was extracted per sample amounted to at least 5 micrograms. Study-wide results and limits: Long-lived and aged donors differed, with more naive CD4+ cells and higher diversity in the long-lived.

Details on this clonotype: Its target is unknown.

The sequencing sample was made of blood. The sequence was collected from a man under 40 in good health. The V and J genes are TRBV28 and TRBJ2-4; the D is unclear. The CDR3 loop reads CASSGSVVNIQYF. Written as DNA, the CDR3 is TGTGCCAGCAGTGGGTCGGTCGTCAACATTCAGTACTTC. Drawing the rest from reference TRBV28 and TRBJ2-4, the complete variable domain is DVKVTQSSRYLVKRTGEKVFLECVQDMDHENMFWYRQDPGLGLRLIYFSYDVKMKEKGDIPEGYSVSREKKERFSLILESASTNQTSMYLCASSGSVVNIQYFGAGTRLSVL.